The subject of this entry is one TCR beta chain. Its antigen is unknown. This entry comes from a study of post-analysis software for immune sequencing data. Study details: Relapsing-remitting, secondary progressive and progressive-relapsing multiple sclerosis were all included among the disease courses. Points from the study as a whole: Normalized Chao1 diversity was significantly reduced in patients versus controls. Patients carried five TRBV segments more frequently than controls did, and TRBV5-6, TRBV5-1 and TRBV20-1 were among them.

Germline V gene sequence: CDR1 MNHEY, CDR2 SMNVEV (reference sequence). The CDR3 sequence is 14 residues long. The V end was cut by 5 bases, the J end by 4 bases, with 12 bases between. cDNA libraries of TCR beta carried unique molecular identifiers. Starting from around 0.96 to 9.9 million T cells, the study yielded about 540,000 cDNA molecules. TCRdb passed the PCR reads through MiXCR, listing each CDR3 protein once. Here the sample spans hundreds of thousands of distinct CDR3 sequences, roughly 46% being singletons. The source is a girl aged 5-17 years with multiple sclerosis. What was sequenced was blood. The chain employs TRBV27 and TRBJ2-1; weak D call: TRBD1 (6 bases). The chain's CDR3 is CASSTDSTYNEQFF. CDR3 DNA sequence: TGTGCCAGCAGTACGGACAGTACGTACAATGAGCAGTTCTTC.